These 28 T cell receptor beta chains share one sample of origin, sequenced in a study of blood T cell repertoires in COVID-19. Measured with immunoSEQ multiplex PCR; TCRdb has only the in-frame clones, and not every one. The data show fewer than 600,000 clones, approximately 87% seen once. What was sequenced was PBMCs or T cells enriched from blood (not recorded which). These receptors were obtained from a woman aged 40 to 55 who had recovered from COVID-19.

Concerning this clone itself: Other nucleotide sequences in the sample specify the same CDR3. V and J are TRBV12-3 or TRBV12-4 and TRBJ1-2; D perhaps matches TRBD1 (5 bases). This CDR3 region has 13 residues. V lost 1 base to trimming and J lost 8 bases, with 11 bases between them. The chain's CDR3 is CASSLGQGGGYTF. CDR3 in DNA: TGTGCCAGCAGTTTAGGGCAGGGCGGCGGCTACACCTTC.

This sequence joins TRBV20-1 and TRBJ2-5, with D possibly TRBD1 on 6 matching bases. Germline V gene data show CDR1 as DFQATT and CDR2 as SNEGSKA (reference sequence). This CDR3 has 14 amino acids. Trimming shortened V by 3 bases and J by 7 bases, and 18 bases separated the two germline ends. The CDR3 DNA reads TGCAGTGCTAGTCTGTCACCGGGACATGGGACCCAGTACTTC. Translated, it gives CSASLSPGHGTQYF.

The chain links TRBV4-1 to TRBJ1-5; TRBD1 might be the D (6 bases). This CDR3 region has 13 residues. The V end lost 6 bases, the J end lost 4 bases, and 10 bases lay between the germline ends. The germline CDR1 and CDR2 sequences are MGHRA and YSYEKL. CDR3 residues: CASSLDRNQPQHF. The CDR3 DNA reads TGCGCCAGCAGTCTGGACAGAAATCAGCCCCAGCATTTT.

This clone has only one observation. The gene calls are TRBV6-5 and TRBJ1-4; D uncertain. The length of the CDR3 is 16 residues. In germline, CDR1 is MNHEY, CDR2 SVGAGI. The V and J ends lost 2 bases and 5 bases respectively, with 15 bases between them. The CDR3 loop is CASSYRAGKGNEKLFF. CDR3 sequence (DNA): TGTGCCAGCAGTTACCGTGCCGGGAAAGGCAATGAAAAACTGTTTTTT.

This rearrangement joins TRBV9 to TRBJ1-1; no clear D gene. The CDR3 is made up of 14 amino acids. Germline loops: CDR1 SGDLS, CDR2 YYNGEE. V was cut by 1 base and J by 1 base, with 8 bases left in between. CDR3 protein: CASSVTDQNTEAFF. CDR3 nucleotide sequence: TGTGCCAGCAGCGTAACAGACCAGAACACTGAAGCTTTCTTT.

This sequence joins TRBV27 and TRBJ2-2; perhaps TRBD1 as D (5 bases). Germline CDR1 reads MNHEY; CDR2 reads SMNVEV (reference sequence). V lost 4 bases and J lost 1, with 7 bases in between. The length of the CDR3 is 14 residues. CDR3 in DNA: TGTGCCAGCAGTTGGGGCAGGAACACCGGGGAGCTGTTTTTT. Translating it yields CASSWGRNTGELFF.

The chain is built from TRBV5-1 and TRBJ2-2, with TRBD2 as a possible D gene (5 bases). The CDR3 totals 15 residues. Germline V gives CDR1 SGHRS, CDR2 YFSETQ. The V gene lost 1 base and the J gene lost 2 bases, with 9 bases spanning the gap. The CDR3: CASSLQDFNTGELFF. CDR3 in DNA: TGCGCCAGCAGCTTGCAGGACTTCAACACCGGGGAGCTGTTTTTT.

The chain uses TRBV11-2 and TRBJ2-5; D call uncertain. CDR1 and CDR2 from the germline V gene are SGHAT and FQNNGV. The CDR3 consists of 14 residues. The ends were cut back, 0 bases at V and 1 base at J, with 6 bases in the middle. The CDR3 loop is CASSLDRFQETQYF. CDR3 coding DNA: TGTGCCAGCAGCTTAGACAGGTTCCAAGAGACCCAGTACTTC.

The chain couples TRBV20-1 to TRBJ1-2; no firm D call. Trimming removed 1 base from V and 8 bases from J, with 8 bases in between. The CDR3 extends over 11 amino acids. The germline V gene encodes CDR1 DFQATT and CDR2 SNEGSKA (reference sequence). DNA for the CDR3: TGCAGTGCTAGAGTCGGCAGGGGCTACACCTTC. This sequence encodes CSARVGRGYTF.

The chain recombines TRBV19 with TRBJ2-1, with 8 bases identical to TRBD2. The CDR3 is 11 residues long. From germline, CDR1 is LNHDA and CDR2 SQIVND (reference sequence). The V segment lost 7 bases and the J segment 9 bases; nucleotides outside the gene matches: 2. The CDR3 sequence is CASTLAGEQFF. The CDR3 nucleotides are TGTGCCAGTACCCTAGCGGGTGAGCAGTTCTTC.

This chain joins TRBV6-5 and TRBJ2-2, with 7 bases identical to TRBD1. This CDR3 is built from 15 residues. Germline CDR1 is MNHEY and CDR2 is SVGAGI. V trimming: 6 bases; J trimming: 1 base; junction bases outside the gene matches: 5. The CDR3 region is CASSRGQLNTGELFF. The CDR3 DNA is TGTGCCAGCAGCCGGGGACAGCTGAACACCGGGGAGCTGTTTTTT.

This sequence joins TRBV19 and TRBJ2-2; 10 nucleotides line up with TRBD2. Germline trimming cut 6 bases from V and 0 bases from J; bases unmatched to any gene: 13. CDR1 is LNHDA, CDR2 SQIVND, per germline (reference sequence). This CDR3 spans 19 amino acids. The CDR3 bases are TGTGCCAGTAGCCCTATGGGACTAGCGTTTCCAGCGAACACCGGGGAGCTGTTTTTT. Residues: CASSPMGLAFPANTGELFF.

V and J are TRBV10-1 and TRBJ2-3, with 10 bases fitting TRBD2. Germline CDR1 and CDR2: WNHNN and SYGVQD (reference sequence). J was trimmed by 3 bases and V by 3 bases; bases with no gene match: 3. The CDR3 length is 15 residues. The CDR3 region is CASSDGLADTDTQYF. The CDR3 nucleotides read TGCGCCAGCAGTGACGGACTAGCGGATACAGATACGCAGTATTTT.

V gene TRBV7-2 combines with J gene TRBJ1-1, with 8 bases aligning to TRBD1. The CDR3 runs 15 residues. J lost 6 bases, V lost 1 base, and 7 bases had no gene match. Germline assignment: CDR1 SGHTA and CDR2 FQGNSA. CDR3 amino acids: CASSLVGQGRAEAFF. As DNA, the CDR3 is TGTGCCAGCAGCTTAGTCGGACAGGGCCGGGCTGAAGCTTTCTTT.

The rearrangement joins TRBV7-2 to TRBJ1-1; TRBD1 matches 9 bases. The CDR3 runs 13 residues. Germline CDR1 SGHTA, CDR2 FQGNSA. V shed 3 bases, J shed 10 bases, and the junction held 6 bases outside the gene matches. CDR3 sequence: CASSLQQGARAFF. CDR3 nucleotides: TGTGCCAGCAGCTTGCAACAGGGGGCCCGAGCTTTCTTT.

The rearrangement uses TRBV2 and TRBJ2-1; the match to TRBD1 covers 10 bases. In germline, CDR1 is SNHLY, CDR2 FYNNEI. The CDR3 is made up of 12 amino acids. The ends lost 11 bases at V and 8 bases at J; junction bases unmatched: 6. The CDR3 nucleotides are TGTGCCCTCGGGACAGGGGTCGATGAGCAGTTCTTC. Its translation is CALGTGVDEQFF.

This clone has just one count. This chain uses TRBV19 with TRBJ2-7, with D maybe TRBD1 (5 bases). The length of the CDR3 is 12 residues. Germline-derived CDR1 and CDR2 are LNHDA and SQIVND (reference sequence). Trimming pared 4 bases from V and 3 bases from J, leaving 7 bases between. The CDR3 bases are TGTGCCAGTAGTACAGGGCACTACGAGCAGTACTTC. Protein product: CASSTGHYEQYF.

J is TRBJ1-5 and V is TRBV9, with 10 bases identical to TRBD1. V lost 3 bases to trimming and J lost 3 bases; unmatched junction nucleotides: 3. The CDR3 is 15 residues long. Germline V lookup: CDR1 SGDLS, CDR2 YYNGEE. The CDR3 sequence is CASSAGQGHNQPQHF. CDR3 bases: TGTGCCAGCAGCGCGGGACAGGGGCACAATCAGCCCCAGCATTTT. Looking up the rest from reference TRBV9 and TRBJ1-5 gives the full variable domain: DSGVTQTPKHLITATGQRVTLRCSPRSGDLSVYWYQQSLDQGLQFLIQYYNGEERAKGNILERFSAQQFPDLHSELNLSSLELGDSALYFCASSAGQGHNQPQHFGDGTRLSIL.

This clone was picked up one time. J is TRBJ2-7 and V is TRBV12-3 or TRBV12-4; D is possibly TRBD1 (6 bases). Deletions cut 6 bases from V and 2 bases from J, with 11 bases between. The CDR3 runs to 13 residues. CDR3 in DNA: TGTGCCAGCAGATTGACAGGAGCCTACGAGCAGTACTTC. Protein sequence: CASRLTGAYEQYF.

The chain joins TRBV4-3 to TRBJ1-5; possibly TRBD1 for D (6 bases). This CDR3 region has 14 residues. CDR1 and CDR2 (germline): LGHNA, YSLEER. V lost 5 bases and J 2 bases, leaving 10 bases between the germline ends. CDR3 amino acids: CASSDRQGNQPQHF. The CDR3 DNA is TGCGCCAGCAGCGACCGACAGGGCAATCAGCCCCAGCATTTT.

This chain uses TRBV29-1 with TRBJ2-3, with D perhaps matching TRBD2 (5 bases). Germline assignment: CDR1 SQVTM and CDR2 ANQGSEA. The CDR3 has 12 residues. This CDR3 is CGGSLREDTQYF. CDR3 DNA sequence: TGCGGCGGGTCCTTGCGAGAAGATACGCAGTATTTT.

The chain is built from TRBV4-1 and TRBJ1-5, with a tentative D call TRBD1 (5 bases). The germline V gene has CDR1 MGHRA and CDR2 YSYEKL. Trimming took 0 bases from V and 7 from J, leaving 10 bases between them. The CDR3 is 14 amino acids. CDR3: CASSQDVGGQPQHF. Here the CDR3 DNA reads TGCGCCAGCAGCCAAGATGTGGGGGGGCAGCCCCAGCATTTT.

This sequence joins TRBV21-1 and TRBJ2-1; the D call in the table, TRBD2, was not verified against the DNA. TRBV21-1 is flagged as a pseudogene. This CDR3 region has 13 residues. The CDR3 region is CASSKAACNEQFF. Written as DNA, the CDR3 is TGTGCCAGCAGCAAAGCTGCGTGCAATGAGCAGTTCTTC.

The CDR3 sequence is CASSYSDRDHPYGYTF. In nucleotides, the CDR3 is TGTGCCAGCAGTTACTCAGACAGGGACCATCCTTATGGCTACACCTTC. This sequence joins TRBV6-2 or TRBV6-3 and TRBJ1-2; 7 bases map to TRBD1. Trimming cost V 0 bases and J 5 bases; bases outside gene matches: 9. Germline CDR1 MNHEY, CDR2 SVGEGT. The CDR3 consists of 16 residues.

The rearrangement joins TRBV7-2 to TRBJ2-1; the match to TRBD2 covers 9 bases. Germline values: CDR1 SGHTA, CDR2 FQGNSA. Trimming removed 1 base from V and 4 bases from J; junction bases left unmatched: 8. The CDR3 runs 17 residues. For the CDR3, the DNA is TGTGCCAGCAGCTTAGTGAAAGCGGGAGGCGCTTACAATGAGCAGTTCTTC. Amino acid sequence: CASSLVKAGGAYNEQFF.

This chain joins TRBV29-1 and TRBJ1-1; no clear D gene. Looked up from germline, CDR1 is SQVTM and CDR2 is ANQGSEA. Trimming left V 3 bases short and J 3 bases short, with 8 bases between. This CDR3 is 12 amino acids long. Here the CDR3 reads CSVDQQYTEAFF. The CDR3 bases are TGCAGCGTTGACCAACAGTACACTGAAGCTTTCTTT. Filled out from reference TRBV29-1 and TRBJ1-1, the complete variable domain reads SAVISQKPSRDICQRGTSLTIQCQVDSQVTMMFWYRQQPGQSLTLIATANQGSEATYESGFVIDKFPISRPNLTFSTLTVSNMSPEDSSIYLCSVDQQYTEAFFGQGTRLTVV.

The J gene is TRBJ1-2, the V gene TRBV30; no reliable D call. Germline V gene lookup returns CDR1 GTSNPN and CDR2 SVGIG (reference sequence). The CDR3 totals 16 residues. Trimming removed 0 bases at V and 6 bases at J, with 20 bases between. CDR3 region: CAWSVLSRQVVDGYTF. CDR3 sequence (DNA): TGTGCCTGGAGTGTTTTATCACGGCAGGTTGTAGATGGCTACACCTTC.

The rearrangement joins TRBV28 to TRBJ2-7, with 13 bases lining up with TRBD2. With 6 bases clipped from V and 2 bases from J, the junction kept 1 base outside the gene matches. The CDR3 totals 14 residues. Germline assignment: CDR1 MDHEN and CDR2 SYDVKM. The CDR3 protein is CASRTSGRAYEQYF. CDR3 nucleotides: TGTGCCAGCAGAACTAGCGGGAGGGCCTACGAGCAGTACTTC.